The T cell receptor (beta chain) under discussion was sequenced for a study of memory CD4+ T cells and cytomegalovirus serostatus. Overall study: Donors were healthy Belgian adults, 9 CMV seropositive and 20 to 25 seronegative.

Authors' methods: After removing out-of-frame reads, over 2 million distinct TCRbeta sequences remained. Here immunoSEQ multiplex PCR was the method, and the copy in TCRdb shows in-frame clones only, minus some. The D gene and trimming were derived from the DNA, and the V and J assignments and clone size from that table. The top ten hold about 0.79% of the sample, which has about 41,000 clones, 70% to 80% seen once. Overall study results and limits: Suggested: most of the CMV-linked TCR signature lies in CD4+ memory cells.

Single viable CD3+CD4+CD8-CD45RO+ cells were sorted as the memory CD4+ T cells. Germline V CDR1 and CDR2: SGHNT, YYREEE (reference sequence). CDR3 length: 14 amino acids. The J segment lost 3 bases and the V segment lost 1 base, leaving 1 base of the junction unmatched. For this clone: Its antigen is still unknown.

The sequence was obtained from an adult in good health and CMV-seronegative. The chain carries TRBV5-4 and TRBJ2-3; 8 nucleotides match TRBD2. Material: memory CD4+ T cells from blood. CDR3 residues: CASSLIAGTDTQYF. In nucleotides, the CDR3 is TGTGCCAGCAGCTTGATAGCGGGGACAGATACGCAGTATTTT. Full variable domain (outside the CDR3, taken from reference TRBV5-4 and TRBJ2-3): ETGVTQSPTHLIKTRGQQVTLRCSSQSGHNTVSWYQQALGQGPQFIFQYYREEENGRGNFPPRFSGLQFPNYSSELNVNALELDDSALYLCASSLIAGTDTQYFGPGTRLTVL.